These T cell receptor beta chains were read from a single sample in a study of blood T cell repertoires in COVID-19. Repertoires were generated with immunoSEQ multiplex PCR, while TCRdb's copy carries only in-frame clones and drops some. The top ten hold roughly 4% of the sample, which has under 150,000 clones, around nine tenths seen once. Sequenced input: peripheral blood. Every receptor here comes from a woman aged 40-49 years with acute or convalescent COVID-19. Both conserved end residues are part of each CDR3. The D gene is left open where the match is weak.

d_call j_call v_call cdr3_aa cdr3_nt
. TRBJ2-1 TRBV9 CASSVRRGSYNEQFF TGTGCCAGCAGCGTTCGGCGGGGCTCCTACAATGAGCAGTTCTTC
TRBD2 TRBJ2-3 TRBV2 CASSRSGGQGDTQYF TGTGCCAGCAGTCGTAGCGGGGGCCAAGGAGATACGCAGTATTTT
. TRBJ2-7 TRBV28 CASSSSVHGSYEQYF TGTGCCAGCAGCTCTAGCGTTCACGGGTCCTACGAGCAGTACTTC
TRBD2 TRBJ2-7 TRBV7-8 CASSFTAGGQGEQYF TGTGCCAGCAGCTTTACAGCGGGGGGGCAAGGCGAGCAGTACTTC
. TRBJ2-7 TRBV29-1 CSVKRVGGYEQYF TGCAGCGTCAAGCGGGTGGGGGGCTACGAGCAGTACTTC
TRBD1 TRBJ1-1 TRBV5-1 CASSKQGADTEAFF TGCGCCAGCAGCAAACAGGGGGCAGACACTGAAGCTTTCTTT
TRBD2 TRBJ2-5 TRBV2 CASSEELAGGPEVETQYF TGTGCCAGCAGTGAAGAACTAGCGGGAGGGCCGGAGGTAGAGACCCAGTACTTC
. TRBJ1-2 TRBV28 CASSLQVNYGYTF TGTGCCAGCAGCTTACAGGTTAACTATGGCTACACCTTC
TRBD1 TRBJ1-1 TRBV7-6 CASSKTGDFYSEAFF TGTGCCAGCAGCAAGACAGGGGACTTTTATTCTGAAGCTTTCTTT
TRBD2 TRBJ2-1 TRBV27 CASRLGTSGNNEQFF TGTGCCAGCAGGCTAGGGACTAGCGGAAACAATGAGCAGTTCTTC
. TRBJ2-1 TRBV7-3 CASSLSGADSYNEQFF TGTGCCAGCAGCTTATCAGGGGCCGACTCCTACAATGAGCAGTTCTTC
TRBD2 TRBJ2-1 TRBV20-1 CSASYTGTSGREQFF TGCAGTGCTAGTTACACCGGGACTAGCGGGAGGGAGCAGTTCTTC
TRBD1 TRBJ1-1 TRBV5-6 CASSGTGGWDTEAFF TGTGCCAGCAGCGGAACAGGGGGTTGGGACACTGAAGCTTTCTTT
. TRBJ1-1 TRBV4-3 CASSQDEVGNTEAFF TGCGCCAGCAGCCAAGATGAGGTCGGAAACACTGAAGCTTTCTTT
TRBD1 TRBJ2-3 TRBV4-2 CASSQGTGDTDTQYF TGTGCCAGCAGCCAAGGGACAGGGGATACAGATACGCAGTATTTT